These T cell receptor beta chains were read from a single sample in a study of T cells in Graves' hyperthyroidism and ophthalmopathy. TCRdb reanalysed the multiplex PCR reads using MiXCR and keeps one entry per CDR3 protein. The data contain around 420,000 distinct CDR3 sequences, roughly 14% of them seen just once; the ten biggest clones take up 13% to 15%. The sample comprised blood. The receptors shown here come from a young woman with Graves' hyperthyroidism. The CDR3 runs from the conserved cysteine through the conserved F or W. A D gene is named only where the DNA matches it firmly. Some rows have no size entry. The others give once, few or many, or a class for an expanded clone.

v_gene: TRBV28; abundance: many; j_gene: TRBJ2-7; d_gene: -; CDR3nt: TGTGCCAGCAGCCAAAACTACGAGCAGTACTTC; CDR3aa: CASSQNYEQYF
v_gene: TRBV11-2; abundance: many; j_gene: TRBJ2-7; d_gene: TRBD2; CDR3nt: TGTGCCAGCAGCTCGACTAGCGGGAGAGCGCAAGAGCAGTACTTC; CDR3aa: CASSSTSGRAQEQYF
v_gene: TRBV9; abundance: many; j_gene: TRBJ2-3; d_gene: -; CDR3nt: TGTGCCAGCAGCCCTCGGGACTCGATGTCAGATACGCAGTATTTT; CDR3aa: CASSPRDSMSDTQYF
v_gene: TRBV19; abundance: -; j_gene: TRBJ1-3; d_gene: -; CDR3nt: TGTGCCAGTAGTACAAACAGGCTCAGCTCTGGAAACACCATATATTTT; CDR3aa: CASSTNRLSSGNTIYF
v_gene: TRBV6-1; abundance: -; j_gene: TRBJ1-2; d_gene: -; CDR3nt: TGTGCCAGCAGTGTCACTCCCCCCTATGGCTACACCTTC; CDR3aa: CASSVTPPYGYTF
v_gene: TRBV6-5; abundance: -; j_gene: TRBJ1-5; d_gene: TRBD1; CDR3nt: TGTGCCAGCAGTTACTTGGGACCAGGGGGTGTAAGCAATCAGCCCCAGCATTTT; CDR3aa: CASSYLGPGGVSNQPQHF
v_gene: TRBV5-6; abundance: -; j_gene: TRBJ1-1; d_gene: -; CDR3nt: TGTGCCAGCAGCTTGTGGGGACGCCTTCCTGAAGCTTTCTTT; CDR3aa: CASSLWGRLPEAFF
v_gene: TRBV9; abundance: -; j_gene: TRBJ1-2; d_gene: TRBD1; CDR3nt: TGTGCCAGCAGCTTTTCGTCTTCCGGGACAGGGGAAGGGTATTGGGGCTACACCTTC; CDR3aa: CASSFSSSGTGEGYWGYTF
v_gene: TRBV18; abundance: many; j_gene: TRBJ2-7; d_gene: -; CDR3nt: TGTGCCAGCTCACCACGAGGGACGCCCTACGAGCAGTACTTC; CDR3aa: CASSPRGTPYEQYF
v_gene: TRBV9; abundance: -; j_gene: TRBJ2-3; d_gene: TRBD2; CDR3nt: TGTGCCAGCAGCGGGGGACTAGCTCCCGGGACAGATACGCAGTATTTT; CDR3aa: CASSGGLAPGTDTQYF
v_gene: TRBV20-1; abundance: many; j_gene: TRBJ2-7; d_gene: -; CDR3nt: TGCAGTGCCTGGGACGGAACCTACGAGCAGTACTTC; CDR3aa: CSAWDGTYEQYF
v_gene: TRBV10-2; abundance: few; j_gene: TRBJ1-2; d_gene: -; CDR3nt: TGCGCCAGCGTAGAGGGGGGGACCTATGGCTACACCTTC; CDR3aa: CASVEGGTYGYTF
v_gene: TRBV28; abundance: many; j_gene: TRBJ2-1; d_gene: TRBD2; CDR3nt: TGTGCCAGCAGTCTAGCGGGGATACACAATGAGCAGTTCTTC; CDR3aa: CASSLAGIHNEQFF
v_gene: TRBV4-3; abundance: -; j_gene: TRBJ2-3; d_gene: -; CDR3nt: TGCGCCAGCAGCCAAGATCTGGTAGGGGGGGGCATTGTAGATACGCAGTATTTT; CDR3aa: CASSQDLVGGGIVDTQYF
v_gene: TRBV7-2; abundance: -; j_gene: TRBJ2-4; d_gene: -; CDR3nt: TGTGCCAGCAGCTTATATCGGAGCGGGGCCAAAAACATTCAGTACTTC; CDR3aa: CASSLYRSGAKNIQYF
v_gene: TRBV5-1; abundance: -; j_gene: TRBJ2-5; d_gene: TRBD1; CDR3nt: TGCGCCAGCAGCAGTAACCGGGACAGGGGGCTGGAGACCCAGTACTTC; CDR3aa: CASSSNRDRGLETQYF
v_gene: TRBV28; abundance: few; j_gene: TRBJ2-3; d_gene: -; CDR3nt: TGTGCCAGCAGGCAGCTAGATACGCAGTATTTT; CDR3aa: CASRQLDTQYF
v_gene: TRBV15; abundance: many; j_gene: TRBJ1-1; d_gene: -; CDR3nt: TGTGCCACCAGCAGGGACCCCATGAACACTGAAGCTTTCTTT; CDR3aa: CATSRDPMNTEAFF
v_gene: TRBV19; abundance: -; j_gene: TRBJ1-6; d_gene: -; CDR3nt: TGTGCCAGTAGTGCCTACACTGCCGATAATTCACCCCTCCACTTT; CDR3aa: CASSAYTADNSPLHF
v_gene: TRBV29-1; abundance: -; j_gene: TRBJ1-5; d_gene: TRBD1; CDR3nt: TGCAGCGTTGCCAAGGGACAGGGTGAAAATCAGCCCCAGCATTTT; CDR3aa: CSVAKGQGENQPQHF
v_gene: TRBV10-3; abundance: -; j_gene: TRBJ1-1; d_gene: -; CDR3nt: TGTGCCATCAGGAAAATACAGGGTGAGGTCGAAGCTTTCTTT; CDR3aa: CAIRKIQGEVEAFF
v_gene: TRBV2; abundance: few; j_gene: TRBJ1-5; d_gene: TRBD1; CDR3nt: TGTGCCAGCAGTGAGGGGACAGCAAATCAGCCCCAGCATTTT; CDR3aa: CASSEGTANQPQHF
v_gene: TRBV2; abundance: many; j_gene: TRBJ1-2; d_gene: -; CDR3nt: TGTGCCAGCAGAACAGGGAACTACCAGGGCTACACCTTC; CDR3aa: CASRTGNYQGYTF
v_gene: TRBV7-8; abundance: few; j_gene: TRBJ2-2; d_gene: -; CDR3nt: TGTGCCAGCAGCTTAATTATAGGCGGCACCGGGGAGCTGTTTTTT; CDR3aa: CASSLIIGGTGELFF
v_gene: TRBV12-3/TRBV12-4; abundance: many; j_gene: TRBJ2-1; d_gene: -; CDR3nt: TGTGCCAGCAGCGGGGGGCCGTCCTACAATGAGCAGTTCTTC; CDR3aa: CASSGGPSYNEQFF
v_gene: TRBV15; abundance: -; j_gene: TRBJ2-1; d_gene: -; CDR3nt: TGTGCCACCAGCAGAGGGTACAGGACGTACTACAATGAGCAGCTCTTC; CDR3aa: CATSRGYRTYYNEQLF
v_gene: TRBV7-8; abundance: many; j_gene: TRBJ1-2; d_gene: TRBD1; CDR3nt: TGTGCCAGCAGCTTAGACAGGGGTGACTATGGCTACACCTTC; CDR3aa: CASSLDRGDYGYTF
v_gene: TRBV20-1; abundance: many; j_gene: TRBJ1-5; d_gene: -; CDR3nt: TGCAGTGCCACCCCGGGGGCCACTCAGCCCCAGCATTTT; CDR3aa: CSATPGATQPQHF
v_gene: TRBV20-1; abundance: many; j_gene: TRBJ2-5; d_gene: -; CDR3nt: TGCAGTGCTAGAGATCGTCGGCATCAAGAGACCCAGTACTTC; CDR3aa: CSARDRRHQETQYF
v_gene: TRBV7-2; abundance: many; j_gene: TRBJ1-2; d_gene: TRBD1; CDR3nt: TGTGCCAGCAGCTTGGACAGGGCGGATCGAGTGAATGGCTACACCTTC; CDR3aa: CASSLDRADRVNGYTF
v_gene: TRBV4-2; abundance: -; j_gene: TRBJ2-7; d_gene: TRBD1; CDR3nt: TGTGCCAGCAGCCAAGAGGGGACAGGGGGATTCTCCTACGAGCAGTACTTC; CDR3aa: CASSQEGTGGFSYEQYF
v_gene: TRBV5-1; abundance: many; j_gene: TRBJ2-7; d_gene: TRBD1; CDR3nt: TGCGCCAGCAGCTTGGTGGGACAGAACTACGAGCAGTACTTC; CDR3aa: CASSLVGQNYEQYF
v_gene: TRBV4-1; abundance: few; j_gene: TRBJ2-1; d_gene: TRBD1; CDR3nt: TGCGCCAGCAGCCAAGGATATGGGACAGACAATGAGCAGTTCTTC; CDR3aa: CASSQGYGTDNEQFF
v_gene: TRBV15; abundance: few; j_gene: TRBJ2-1; d_gene: TRBD2; CDR3nt: TGTGCCACCAGGCGGGAGGGGATTTACGATGAGCGGTTCTTC; CDR3aa: CATRREGIYDERFF
v_gene: TRBV2; abundance: once; j_gene: TRBJ2-3; d_gene: TRBD2; CDR3nt: TGTGCCAGCAGTGAAGCGGGACTAGCGGGAACAGCTAGCACAGATACGCAGTATTTT; CDR3aa: CASSEAGLAGTASTDTQYF
v_gene: TRBV27; abundance: many; j_gene: TRBJ1-6; d_gene: TRBD1; CDR3nt: TGTGCCAGCACAATCACAGCCAGGGGGTCACCCCTCCACTTT; CDR3aa: CASTITARGSPLHF
v_gene: TRBV10-2; abundance: -; j_gene: TRBJ2-7; d_gene: TRBD2; CDR3nt: TGCGCCAGCAGTGAAATTAGCGGGGGTAAGGACGAGCAGTACTTC; CDR3aa: CASSEISGGKDEQYF
v_gene: TRBV19; abundance: -; j_gene: TRBJ2-1; d_gene: -; CDR3nt: TGTGCCAGTAGCCCCACCGGAGGGCCTATGAGTGAGCAGTTCTTC; CDR3aa: CASSPTGGPMSEQFF
v_gene: TRBV28; abundance: many; j_gene: TRBJ1-1; d_gene: -; CDR3nt: TGTGCCAGCATCCCCACCCCGTTAAACACTGAAGCTTTCTTT; CDR3aa: CASIPTPLNTEAFF
v_gene: TRBV6-1; abundance: many; j_gene: TRBJ2-5; d_gene: -; CDR3nt: TGTGCCAGCAGAGTGGGACTCTTCGGGGAGACCCAGTACTTC; CDR3aa: CASRVGLFGETQYF
v_gene: TRBV20-1; abundance: many; j_gene: TRBJ2-5; d_gene: TRBD2; CDR3nt: TGCAGTGCTAGGGATGGGACTAGCTCACAAGAGACCCAGTACTTC; CDR3aa: CSARDGTSSQETQYF
v_gene: TRBV9; abundance: -; j_gene: TRBJ2-5; d_gene: -; CDR3nt: TGTGCCAGCAGCCCAGAGCCGGGACCTTGGCAAGAGACCCAGTACTTC; CDR3aa: CASSPEPGPWQETQYF
v_gene: TRBV9; abundance: -; j_gene: TRBJ1-2; d_gene: -; CDR3nt: TGTGCCAGCAGCGTAGACGACTCGATGGTCGGCTACACCTTC; CDR3aa: CASSVDDSMVGYTF
v_gene: TRBV20-1; abundance: many; j_gene: TRBJ2-1; d_gene: -; CDR3nt: TGCAGTGCTAGCCGGGGACCTAGCGTGGGCTCCTACAATGAGCAGTTCTTC; CDR3aa: CSASRGPSVGSYNEQFF
v_gene: TRBV11-2; abundance: few; j_gene: TRBJ2-7; d_gene: -; CDR3nt: TGTGCCAGCAGCTCCTTAACCGTCGGGGGAATGGACGAGCAGTACTTC; CDR3aa: CASSSLTVGGMDEQYF
v_gene: TRBV11-2; abundance: -; j_gene: TRBJ1-5; d_gene: -; CDR3nt: TGTGCCAGCAGCTTAGATCAGTTAGTAAATCAGCCCCAGCATTTT; CDR3aa: CASSLDQLVNQPQHF
v_gene: TRBV2; abundance: -; j_gene: TRBJ1-4; d_gene: -; CDR3nt: TGTGCCGGGGGGGGTGATGAAAAACTGTTTTTT; CDR3aa: CAGGGDEKLFF
v_gene: TRBV27; abundance: -; j_gene: TRBJ2-1; d_gene: -; CDR3nt: TGTGCCAGCAGTTTATGGGGCTTCAATGAGCAGTTCTTC; CDR3aa: CASSLWGFNEQFF
v_gene: TRBV11-1; abundance: -; j_gene: TRBJ2-1; d_gene: TRBD2; CDR3nt: TGTGCCAGCAGCTACCATCTAGCGGGAAGCTCCTACAATGAGCAGTTCTTC; CDR3aa: CASSYHLAGSSYNEQFF
v_gene: TRBV6-2/TRBV6-3; abundance: many; j_gene: TRBJ2-1; d_gene: TRBD2; CDR3nt: TGTGCCAGCAGCCAGACTAGCGAGCAGTTCTTC; CDR3aa: CASSQTSEQFF
v_gene: TRBV7-2; abundance: many; j_gene: TRBJ1-2; d_gene: -; CDR3nt: TGTGCCAGCAACAAAGGCCCGACTAACTATGGCTACACCTTC; CDR3aa: CASNKGPTNYGYTF
v_gene: TRBV10-1; abundance: -; j_gene: TRBJ2-1; d_gene: -; CDR3nt: TGCGCCAGCAGCGGGAGTCCCTACAATGAGCAGTTCTTC; CDR3aa: CASSGSPYNEQFF
v_gene: TRBV20-1; abundance: many; j_gene: TRBJ1-2; d_gene: -; CDR3nt: TGCAGTGCGGAAGGGGCAGGGTTTGACTATGGCTACACCTTC; CDR3aa: CSAEGAGFDYGYTF
v_gene: TRBV9; abundance: many; j_gene: TRBJ2-1; d_gene: TRBD1; CDR3nt: TGTGCCAGCAGCGAGTGGACAGGGTTTGAGCAGTTCTTC; CDR3aa: CASSEWTGFEQFF
v_gene: TRBV11-2; abundance: many; j_gene: TRBJ2-7; d_gene: TRBD1; CDR3nt: TGTGCCAGCAGCGGCGGACAGGGGAATGGAGAGCAGTACTTC; CDR3aa: CASSGGQGNGEQYF
v_gene: TRBV24-1; abundance: once; j_gene: TRBJ2-4; d_gene: TRBD1; CDR3nt: TGTGCCCCATCCCGAAGGGCAGGGGGCGGAAACATTCAGTACTTC; CDR3aa: CAPSRRAGGGNIQYF
v_gene: TRBV6-1; abundance: -; j_gene: TRBJ2-3; d_gene: -; CDR3nt: TGTGCCAGCAGTCCAAGCCGCAGACAGCTCTTCGATACGCAGTATTTT; CDR3aa: CASSPSRRQLFDTQYF